The clone carrying this TCR beta chain was detected many times. Its antigen is undetermined. The data are from a study of naive and memory T cell subsets. Overall study results and limits: Over 95% of naive TCR sequences appeared only once after error correction, unlike memory subsets. A few larger clonotypes appeared in naive repertoires, especially CD8, possibly memory cells re-expressing CD45RA. Expression changes during T cell differentiation may affect RNA-based TCR counts.

The beta constant-region primer was an equimolar mix of two oligonucleotides covering TRBC1 and TRBC2. Ligated cDNA was amplified by four rounds of PCR with nested alpha and beta constant-region primers and SP2. MiXCR was run by TCRdb on the UMI-ligation and nested PCR reads, yielding one entry per CDR3 protein. This table has about 99,000 distinct CDR3 sequences, about 14% appearing once. The V segment lost 11 bases and the J segment 4 bases; nucleotides outside the gene matches: 4. The germline V gene has CDR1 KGHDR and CDR2 SFDVKD. This CDR3 is built from 12 residues. Alpha and beta libraries were amplified separately from the second PCR onward. Cells stained for CD3, CD4, CD8, CD45RA and CD27 were sorted into four subsets.

This chain links TRBV24-1 with TRBJ1-5, with 7 bases aligning to TRBD1. The sequencing sample was made of naive CD8+ T cells from blood. This TCR derives from a human donor in good health. The CDR3 region is CAIATGNQPQHF. CDR3 DNA sequence: TGTGCCATCGCGACAGGGAATCAGCCCCAGCATTTT.